These T cell receptor beta chains were read from a single sample in a study of CD4 T cells in relation to SARS-CoV-2 and coronaviruses. Their target antigens are unknown. Profiled with immunoSEQ multiplex PCR; TCRdb holds only in-frame clones, not every one. The data show almost 20,000 clones, roughly four fifths seen once. Source material: CD4+ T cells from PBMCs, cultured in vitro. Receptors originate from a human donor in good health. Each CDR3 is given with its conserved first and last residue. D genes are given only for firm matches. Expanded clones are given a class, and other clones once, few, many or no size at all.

cdr3_length: 14; v_call: TRBV5-8; clone_size: once; d_call: NA; j_call: TRBJ2-3; cdr3_nt: TGTGCCAGCAGACCTAGGTGGGGCACAGATACGCAGTATTTT; cdr3_aa: CASRPRWGTDTQYF
cdr3_length: 13; v_call: TRBV5-4; clone_size: NA; d_call: NA; j_call: TRBJ2-1; cdr3_nt: TGTGCCAGCAGCTTGTGGGCCGTCAATGAGCAGTTCTTC; cdr3_aa: CASSLWAVNEQFF
cdr3_length: 17; v_call: TRBV3-1/TRBV3-2; clone_size: few; d_call: NA; j_call: TRBJ2-2; cdr3_nt: TGTGCCAGCAGCCTCTCAGTGGGGACTCTCTCCACCGGGGAGCTGTTTTTT; cdr3_aa: CASSLSVGTLSTGELFF
cdr3_length: 16; v_call: TRBV6-2/TRBV6-3; clone_size: NA; d_call: TRBD2; j_call: TRBJ2-6; cdr3_nt: TGTGCCAGCAGTCTAGCGGGAGGTTCTGGGGCCAACGTCCTGACTTTC; cdr3_aa: CASSLAGGSGANVLTF
cdr3_length: 17; v_call: TRBV4-3; clone_size: NA; d_call: NA; j_call: TRBJ1-2; cdr3_nt: TGCGCCAGCAGCCAAAATTGGGGGGGGTTGTCTAACTATGGCTACACCTTC; cdr3_aa: CASSQNWGGLSNYGYTF
cdr3_length: 14; v_call: TRBV19; clone_size: NA; d_call: NA; j_call: TRBJ1-5; cdr3_nt: TGTGCCAGTAATCTACAGGGCATTAATCAGCCCCAGCATTTT; cdr3_aa: CASNLQGINQPQHF
cdr3_length: 16; v_call: TRBV9; clone_size: NA; d_call: TRBD2; j_call: TRBJ2-7; cdr3_nt: TGTGCCAGCAGCCTTCACGGGACTAGCGGGGAATACGAGCAGTACTTC; cdr3_aa: CASSLHGTSGEYEQYF
cdr3_length: 14; v_call: TRBV3-1/TRBV3-2; clone_size: NA; d_call: NA; j_call: TRBJ2-5; cdr3_nt: TGTGCCAGCAGCCCGGACACCCCCCAAGAGACCCAGTACTTC; cdr3_aa: CASSPDTPQETQYF
cdr3_length: 14; v_call: TRBV7-2; clone_size: NA; d_call: TRBD1; j_call: TRBJ1-1; cdr3_nt: TGTGCCAGCAGCTCACAGGGGTCGGGAACTGAAGCTTTCTTT; cdr3_aa: CASSSQGSGTEAFF
cdr3_length: 16; v_call: TRBV7-9; clone_size: NA; d_call: TRBD2; j_call: TRBJ2-3; cdr3_nt: TGTGCCAGCAGCCTCGGACTAGCGCTTACCTCAGATACGCAGTATTTT; cdr3_aa: CASSLGLALTSDTQYF
cdr3_length: 16; v_call: TRBV6-5; clone_size: NA; d_call: TRBD1; j_call: TRBJ1-1; cdr3_nt: TGTGCCAGCAGTTACTTCCCGGGACAGGGGAACACTGAAGCTTTCTTT; cdr3_aa: CASSYFPGQGNTEAFF
cdr3_length: 12; v_call: TRBV19; clone_size: NA; d_call: NA; j_call: TRBJ2-1; cdr3_nt: TGTGCCAGTACTAGCCCTCCCAGTGAGCAGTTCTTC; cdr3_aa: CASTSPPSEQFF
cdr3_length: 14; v_call: TRBV7-9; clone_size: NA; d_call: NA; j_call: TRBJ2-5; cdr3_nt: TGTGCCAGCAGCTACCTAGGGGTCGAAAAGACCCAGTACTTC; cdr3_aa: CASSYLGVEKTQYF
cdr3_length: 13; v_call: TRBV5-6; clone_size: once; d_call: NA; j_call: TRBJ2-7; cdr3_nt: TGTGCCAGCAGCTTGGGAGGGGTTAGTGAGCAGTACTTC; cdr3_aa: CASSLGGVSEQYF
cdr3_length: 14; v_call: TRBV2; clone_size: NA; d_call: NA; j_call: TRBJ2-7; cdr3_nt: TGTGCCAGCAGTGATGACGCGGGGCGCTACGAGCAGTACTTC; cdr3_aa: CASSDDAGRYEQYF
cdr3_length: 13; v_call: TRBV7-7; clone_size: NA; d_call: NA; j_call: TRBJ2-7; cdr3_nt: TGTGCTAGCAGCTTGGAGAGGGGGGGTGAGCAGTACTTC; cdr3_aa: CASSLERGGEQYF
cdr3_length: 16; v_call: TRBV4-3; clone_size: once; d_call: NA; j_call: TRBJ1-2; cdr3_nt: TGCGCCAGCAGCCCGTTAGGAGCAGCGTCTAACTATGGCTACACCTTC; cdr3_aa: CASSPLGAASNYGYTF
cdr3_length: 15; v_call: TRBV11-2; clone_size: NA; d_call: TRBD2; j_call: TRBJ2-1; cdr3_nt: TGTGCCAGCAGCCCCGGAACTAGCGGCTACAATGAGCAGTTCTTC; cdr3_aa: CASSPGTSGYNEQFF
cdr3_length: 16; v_call: TRBV4-2; clone_size: NA; d_call: TRBD1; j_call: TRBJ1-4; cdr3_nt: TGTGCCAGCAGCCCGCCCCGGACAGGGGGTGGGGAAAAACTGTTTTTT; cdr3_aa: CASSPPRTGGGEKLFF
cdr3_length: 17; v_call: TRBV18; clone_size: NA; d_call: NA; j_call: TRBJ1-1; cdr3_nt: TGTGCCAGCTCACCAGAAGGATACAGAGGTATGAACACTGAAGCTTTCTTT; cdr3_aa: CASSPEGYRGMNTEAFF
cdr3_length: 16; v_call: TRBV21-1; clone_size: once; d_call: NA; j_call: TRBJ2-5; cdr3_nt: TGTGCCAGCAGCACAGGACAGGGGTTGTTCAAAGAGACCCAGTACTTC; cdr3_aa: CASSTGQGLFKETQYF
cdr3_length: 11; v_call: TRBV29-1; clone_size: NA; d_call: NA; j_call: TRBJ1-1; cdr3_nt: TGCAGCGCAGGGGAAAACACTGAAGCTTTCTTT; cdr3_aa: CSAGENTEAFF
cdr3_length: 15; v_call: TRBV2; clone_size: once; d_call: TRBD2; j_call: TRBJ2-1; cdr3_nt: TGTGCCAGCCAAGCCACTAGCGGGGGTTACAATGAGCAGTTCTTC; cdr3_aa: CASQATSGGYNEQFF
cdr3_length: 11; v_call: TRBV6-1; clone_size: few; d_call: NA; j_call: TRBJ2-5; cdr3_nt: TGTGCCAGCAGTGAATGGAAGACCCAGTACTTC; cdr3_aa: CASSEWKTQYF
cdr3_length: 16; v_call: TRBV2; clone_size: NA; d_call: TRBD1; j_call: TRBJ2-7; cdr3_nt: TGTGCCAGCAGTGGTGCCGGGACAGGCTTGGGCTACGAGCAGTACTTC; cdr3_aa: CASSGAGTGLGYEQYF
cdr3_length: 14; v_call: TRBV5-8; clone_size: NA; d_call: NA; j_call: TRBJ2-2; cdr3_nt: TGTGCCAGCAGCATACGACTGAACACCGGGGAGCTGTTTTTT; cdr3_aa: CASSIRLNTGELFF
cdr3_length: 13; v_call: TRBV7-7; clone_size: NA; d_call: NA; j_call: TRBJ2-5; cdr3_nt: TGTGCTAGCAGCTTAAGTCCTCAAGAGACCCAGTACTTC; cdr3_aa: CASSLSPQETQYF
cdr3_length: 17; v_call: TRBV24-1; clone_size: NA; d_call: TRBD1; j_call: TRBJ1-5; cdr3_nt: TGTGCCACCAGTGACGTAAGCCCAGGGGGTAGCAATCAGCCCCAGCATTTT; cdr3_aa: CATSDVSPGGSNQPQHF